The TCR beta chain under discussion was sequenced for a study of CD8+CD57+ T cells in acquired aplastic anemia. CDR3 length equals 13 residues. Germline CDR1 reads DFQATT; CDR2 reads SNEGSKA (reference sequence). V lost 6 bases to trimming and J lost 4 bases, with 16 bases between them. Genomic DNA, serving as template, underwent TCR beta VDJ and CDR3 profiling. TCRdb passed the reads through MiXCR, listing each CDR3 protein once. The sample lists a few hundred thousand distinct CDR3 sequences; about three fifths were seen once. In patients chosen for sequencing, flow cytometry had shown CD8+CD57+ cell expansion.

This sequence joins TRBV20-1 and TRBJ2-7; D perhaps matches TRBD2 (6 bases). Source material: sorted CD4+, CD8+, or CD8+CD57+ T cells (not recorded which) from PBMCs. This receptor was taken from a human donor with aplastic anemia. CDR3 coding DNA: TGCAGTGCGAGGGGCCCGGGGGTATACGAGCAGTACTTC. It encodes CSARGPGVYEQYF.